The T cell receptor (beta chain) described here comes from a study of T cells in Graves' hyperthyroidism and ophthalmopathy. Researchers took RNA transcripts and amplified the TCR beta CDR3 regions from them. First-round RT-PCR with HTBI primers amplified the TCR CDR3 region. TCRdb fed the multiplex PCR reads into MiXCR, producing one record per CDR3 protein. The top ten clones hold about 13% of a sample with hundreds of thousands of distinct CDR3 sequences, approximately 14% of them seen once. The CDR3 consists of 23 residues. The V segment lost 3 bases and the J segment 1 base; nucleotides outside the gene matches: 22.

Source material: blood. The source of this sequence is a man aged 18 to 35 with Graves' ophthalmopathy. The rearrangement joins TRBV12-3 or TRBV12-4 to TRBJ2-2; 11 nucleotides line up with TRBD2. CDR3 residues: CASSFVLGLKETGLAVNTGELFF. Here the CDR3 DNA reads TGTGCCAGCAGTTTTGTCTTGGGTCTGAAGGAAACGGGACTAGCGGTGAACACCGGGGAGCTGTTTTTT.